This TCR beta chain was identified during a study of control samples from healthy donors and cancer patients. Clones were sequenced by immunoSEQ multiplex PCR, and TCRdb holds only the in-frame ones, with some missing. Found here are roughly 200,000 clones, roughly nine tenths of them singletons; the top ten hold roughly 1.9%. V lost 5 bases and J lost 0, with 13 bases in between. Per germline, CDR1 SNHLY and CDR2 FYNNEI. The CDR3 sequence is 15 residues long. The source material was blood. The TCR comes from a man younger than 45 in good health. The genes are TRBV2 and TRBJ1-2; TRBD1 might be the D (5 bases). CDR3 in DNA: TGTGCCAGCAGTCACGGGACTAGGGCTAACTATGGCTACACCTTC. Encoded protein: CASSHGTRANYGYTF.